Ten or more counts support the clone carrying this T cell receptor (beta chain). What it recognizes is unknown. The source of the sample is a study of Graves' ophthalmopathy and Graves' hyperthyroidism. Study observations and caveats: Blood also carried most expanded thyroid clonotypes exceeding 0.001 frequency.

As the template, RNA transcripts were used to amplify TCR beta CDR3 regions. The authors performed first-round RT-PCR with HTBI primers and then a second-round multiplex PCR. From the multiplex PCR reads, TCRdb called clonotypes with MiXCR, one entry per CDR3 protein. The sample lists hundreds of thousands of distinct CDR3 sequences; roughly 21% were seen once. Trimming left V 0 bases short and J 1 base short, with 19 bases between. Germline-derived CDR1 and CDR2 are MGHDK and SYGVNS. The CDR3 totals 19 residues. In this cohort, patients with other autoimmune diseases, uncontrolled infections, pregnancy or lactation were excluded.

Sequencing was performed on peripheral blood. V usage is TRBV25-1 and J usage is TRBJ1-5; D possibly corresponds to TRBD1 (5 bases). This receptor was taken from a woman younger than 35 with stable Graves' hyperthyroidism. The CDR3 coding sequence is TGTGCCAGCAGTGAATATGTGGGGCTGGGTTATCGGAGCAATCAGCCCCAGCATTTT. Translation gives CASSEYVGLGYRSNQPQHF.